The 25 T cell receptor beta chains reported below all come from one sample, sequenced in a study of early T cells in non-severe SARS-CoV-2 infection. MiXCR, run by TCRdb on the 5' RACE reads, gives a single entry per CDR3 protein. Here the sample spans approximately 79,000 distinct CDR3 sequences, about 13% being singletons. The sequenced material came from whole blood. These receptors originate from an adult who was a healthcare worker with PCR-confirmed SARS-CoV-2 infection or an uninfected control (not recorded which).

The rearrangement links TRBV2 to TRBJ1-4, with D possibly being TRBD1 (6 bases). Germline V gene lookup returns CDR1 SNHLY and CDR2 FYNNEI. V was clipped by 6 bases and J by 8 bases, with 7 bases between them. This CDR3 is 11 amino acids long. CDR3 residues: CASRTGEKLFF. CDR3 nucleotide sequence: TGTGCCAGCAGGACAGGAGAAAAACTGTTTTTT.

The sample holds a few counts of this clonotype. At one end the junction does not follow the germline gene, possibly because of a read error. The chain is built from TRBV12-3 or TRBV12-4 and TRBJ1-5; tentative D call: TRBD1 (6 bases). The length of the CDR3 is 16 residues. This CDR3 reads CASSLGGDGPNQPQHF. The CDR3 DNA is TGTGCCAGCAGCTTAGGGGGGGACGGACCGAATCAGCCCCAGCATTTT.

This clonotype showed up many times. V gene TRBV3-1 combines with J gene TRBJ2-5; possible D gene TRBD1, 6 bases. V lost 3 bases to trimming and J lost 2 bases, with 22 bases between them. The CDR3 totals 18 residues. Germline V gene data show CDR1 as LGHDT and CDR2 as YNNKEL (reference sequence). The CDR3 DNA is TGTGCCAGCAGCCATCCCATCACGAGGACAGAATCACAAGAGACCCAGTACTTC. Translating it yields CASSHPITRTESQETQYF.

This clonotype has only a few counts. The V and J genes are TRBV5-5 and TRBJ2-6, with D possibly matching TRBD2 (5 bases). V lost 5 bases and J lost 3, with 9 bases in between. The CDR3 covers 14 residues. Germline values: CDR1 SGHKS, CDR2 YYEKEE (reference sequence). DNA of the CDR3: TGTGCCAGCAGAAGGGAGTATGGGGCCAACGTCCTGACTTTC. Translating gives CASRREYGANVLTF.

CDR3 loop: CASSIGTDYGYTF. In DNA, the CDR3 is TGTGCCAGCAGTATTGGGACAGACTATGGCTACACCTTC. The chain uses TRBV12-3 or TRBV12-4 and TRBJ1-2, with TRBD1 identical over 7 bases. V lost 5 bases, J lost 3 bases, and 3 bases stayed unmatched. The CDR3 covers 13 residues.

There are a few counts of this clonotype. The rearrangement joins TRBV18 to TRBJ2-1; 11 bases are a match to TRBD2. The CDR3 contains 15 residues. Germline CDR1 reads KGHSH; CDR2 reads LQKENI. V gave up 0 bases and J gave up 10 bases; unmatched junction bases: 5. The CDR3 spells CASSPPSGRAGEQFF. The CDR3, as DNA: TGTGCCAGCTCACCACCTAGCGGGAGGGCCGGAGAGCAGTTCTTC. Complete variable domain (other parts from reference TRBV18 and TRBJ2-1): NAGVMQNPRHLVRRRGQEARLRCSPMKGHSHVYWYRQLPEEGLKFMVYLQKENIIDESGMPKERFSAEFPKEGPSILRIQQVVRGDSAAYFCASSPPSGRAGEQFFGPGTRLTVL.

The chain uses TRBV28 and TRBJ2-7, with TRBD2 matching 7 bases. Germline loops: CDR1 MDHEN, CDR2 SYDVKM. V was pared by 3 bases and J by 7 bases, with 3 bases of the junction left unmatched. The CDR3 extends over 12 amino acids. This CDR3 reads CASSFPGGEQYF. As DNA, the CDR3 is TGTGCCAGCAGTTTTCCCGGGGGGGAGCAGTACTTC.

This clonotype was seen repeatedly, ten times or more. The chain recombines TRBV4-3 with TRBJ2-3; 7 positions match TRBD2. The CDR3 totals 16 residues. V trimming: 0 bases; J trimming: 2 bases; junction bases outside the gene matches: 5. In germline, CDR1 is LGHNA, CDR2 YSLEER. CDR3 sequence (DNA): TGCGCCAGCAGCCAAGATCGGGGGGTGACCACAGATACGCAGTATTTT. This gives the protein CASSQDRGVTTDTQYF.

The V gene is TRBV28, the J gene TRBJ1-1; D is ambiguous. V gave up 6 bases and J gave up 2 bases, with 13 bases separating them. This CDR3 contains 14 residues. CDR1 is MDHEN and CDR2 is SYDVKM in the germline V gene. The CDR3 loop is CASSLAGVNTEAFF. DNA for the CDR3: TGTGCCAGCAGCCTTGCTGGAGTCAACACTGAAGCTTTCTTT.

Ten or more counts support this clonotype. CDR3 sequence (DNA): TGTGCCAGTAGTAATGGACAGGGGGTAGAGACCCAGTACTTC. It encodes CASSNGQGVETQYF. The rearrangement uses TRBV19 and TRBJ2-5; 10 bases match TRBD1. Trimming took 4 bases from V and 4 from J; bases not matched to a gene: 3. The CDR3 is made up of 14 amino acids. CDR1 is LNHDA and CDR2 is SQIVND in the germline V gene (reference sequence).

The V gene is TRBV28, the J gene TRBJ2-3, with D unclear. The CDR3 covers 15 residues. Looked up from germline, CDR1 is MDHEN and CDR2 is SYDVKM. The germline V and J ends were trimmed by 3 bases and 0 bases, with 10 bases remaining between them. The CDR3 region has the DNA TGTGCCAGCAGTTTTAGTCCTACTAGCACAGATACGCAGTATTTT. This codes for CASSFSPTSTDTQYF.

The genes are TRBV5-6 and TRBJ1-2, with 9 bases that match TRBD1. Germline lookup yields CDR1 SGHDT and CDR2 YYEEEE. The CDR3 length is 16 residues. Germline trimming cut 3 bases from V and 4 bases from J; bases unmatched to any gene: 10. DNA for the CDR3: TGTGCCAGCAGCTCTCGGACAGGGGCTCCCGTCTATGGCTACACCTTC. Its translation: CASSSRTGAPVYGYTF.

This clonotype was seen a few times. V usage is TRBV11-2 and J usage is TRBJ1-1, with D maybe TRBD1 (6 bases). V gave up 5 bases and J gave up 4 bases, with 11 bases separating them. The CDR3 has 13 amino acids. From germline, CDR1 is SGHAT and CDR2 FQNNGV. CDR3 sequence reads: CASSAQGTTEAFF. CDR3 DNA: TGTGCCAGCAGCGCACAGGGTACCACTGAAGCTTTCTTT.

This clonotype has a handful of counts. The gene calls are TRBV9 and TRBJ2-1; TRBD1 aligns across 10 bases. This CDR3 has 16 amino acids. Losses at the gene ends were 3 bases for V and 3 bases for J; bases not matched to a gene: 6. Germline V lookup: CDR1 SGDLS, CDR2 YYNGEE. The CDR3 sequence is CASSARGQGGYNEQFF. The CDR3 bases are TGTGCCAGCAGCGCCCGAGGACAGGGGGGCTACAATGAGCAGTTCTTC.

The chain combines TRBV20-1 with TRBJ1-1; a possible D gene is TRBD1 (5 bases). The CDR3 has 14 residues. Per the germline V gene, CDR1 is DFQATT and CDR2 is SNEGSKA (reference sequence). V gave up 0 bases and J gave up 4 bases, with 12 bases separating them. The CDR3 DNA reads TGCAGTGCTAGAGATCGGGGGTCGGGCACTGAAGCTTTCTTT. The encoded protein is CSARDRGSGTEAFF.

This clonotype was detected ten times or more. V usage is TRBV20-1 and J usage is TRBJ2-4, with a weak D call TRBD2 (5 bases). The CDR3 totals 14 residues. Germline V gene data show CDR1 as DFQATT and CDR2 as SNEGSKA (reference sequence). Trimming cost V 5 bases and J 0 bases, with 11 bases left between them. The CDR3 region is CSAFSGIAKNIQYF. CDR3 in DNA: TGCAGTGCTTTCAGCGGAATAGCCAAAAACATTCAGTACTTC.

V is TRBV6-5 and J is TRBJ2-1; D unresolved. The CDR3 spans 11 residues. Trimming took off 2 bases at V and 10 bases at J, with 6 bases between the two ends. Germline lookup yields CDR1 MNHEY and CDR2 SVGAGI. This chain's CDR3 is CASSYQYEQFF. The DNA of the CDR3 is TGTGCCAGCAGTTACCAGTACGAGCAGTTCTTC.

This clonotype was found a few times. The chain has TRBV24-1 and TRBJ2-3; 10 nucleotides match TRBD2. The germline CDR1 and CDR2 sequences are KGHDR and SFDVKD. The CDR3 consists of 16 residues. V lost 2 bases to trimming and J lost 9 bases; unmatched junction nucleotides: 10. CDR3 sequence: CATSDWTSGSTHTQYF. CDR3 nucleotide sequence: TGTGCCACCAGTGATTGGACTAGCGGATCCACACACACGCAGTATTTT.

Ten or more counts support this clonotype. V usage is TRBV6-2 or TRBV6-3 and J usage is TRBJ2-7, with a weak D call TRBD2 (6 bases). The CDR3 loop spans 20 amino acids. Germline V CDR1 and CDR2: MNHEY, SVGEGT. V was shortened by 0 bases and J by 0 bases, with 24 bases between the two germline ends. The CDR3 DNA follows: TGTGCCAGCAGTTACTCGAGGAGGGAAAGGATCAAACAGGACTCCTACGAGCAGTACTTC. Protein: CASSYSRRERIKQDSYEQYF.

This clonotype has a handful of counts. This chain connects TRBV20-1 to TRBJ2-1; TRBD2 matches at 7 bases. The CDR3 spans 15 residues. Germline V gives CDR1 DFQATT, CDR2 SNEGSKA (reference sequence). V gave up 4 bases and J gave up 2 bases; unmatched junction bases: 8. CDR3 residues: CSATWGGDTYNEQFF. The CDR3 DNA reads TGCAGTGCTACATGGGGGGGAGATACCTACAATGAGCAGTTCTTC.

This clonotype was found many times. V is TRBV4-3 and J is TRBJ2-2, with a weak D call TRBD2 (6 bases). V was shortened by 0 bases and J by 6 bases, with 14 bases between the two germline ends. The CDR3 contains 16 residues. The germline V gene has CDR1 LGHNA and CDR2 YSLEER. CDR3 amino acids: CASSQDDGSVAGELFF. The CDR3 coding sequence is TGCGCCAGCAGCCAAGATGACGGGAGTGTGGCCGGGGAGCTGTTTTTT.

The chain couples TRBV5-1 to TRBJ1-1, with D tentatively TRBD1 (5 bases). This CDR3 region has 16 residues. Germline values: CDR1 SGHRS, CDR2 YFSETQ. V was cut by 7 bases and J by 0 bases, with 19 bases left in between. Here the CDR3 reads CASDLGTGGMNTEAFF. DNA of the CDR3: TGCGCCAGCGACCTGGGGACTGGTGGGATGAACACTGAAGCTTTCTTT.

This clonotype was counted at least ten times. The genes are TRBV27 and TRBJ2-1, with D unresolved. V lost 2 bases and J 5 bases, leaving 7 bases between the germline ends. Germline V gene lookup returns CDR1 MNHEY and CDR2 SMNVEV (reference sequence). The CDR3 runs to 13 residues. CDR3 sequence (DNA): TGTGCCAGCAGTTTAGGAGTGAACAATGAGCAGTTCTTC. It translates to CASSLGVNNEQFF.

The chain couples TRBV12-3 or TRBV12-4 to TRBJ2-5; possibly TRBD1 for D (5 bases). Trimming pared 1 base from V and 4 bases from J, leaving 16 bases between. This CDR3 is 16 amino acids long. The CDR3 loop is CASSLVQGIYGETQYF. CDR3 coding DNA: TGTGCCAGCAGTTTAGTCCAGGGCATATATGGAGAGACCCAGTACTTC.

This CDR3 reads CASSYDRHTEAFF. The DNA of the CDR3 is TGTGCCAGCAGTTATGACAGACACACTGAAGCTTTCTTT. The chain joins TRBV6-2 or TRBV6-3 to TRBJ1-1, with a tentative D call TRBD1 (5 bases). This CDR3 comprises 13 residues. The V gene lost 3 bases and the J gene lost 3 bases, with 8 bases spanning the gap. Looked up from germline, CDR1 is MNHEY and CDR2 is SVGEGT.